This TCR beta chain was profiled in a study of cytomegalovirus exposure and HLA in healthy donors. All donors participated as healthy donors of bone marrow. Amplification used 60 Vbeta primers and 13 Jbeta primers. Method: immunoSEQ multiplex PCR; TCRdb's copy keeps in-frame clones and lacks some. The table records about 120,000 clones, 81% of them present only once. The CDR3 covers 13 residues. Germline lookup yields CDR1 MNHNS and CDR2 SASEGT. Sequenced input: PBMCs. V and J are TRBV6-1 and TRBJ2-5, with 7 bases that match TRBD1. Matching the DNA end better, TRBJ2-7 makes the J call doubtful. The clonotype comes from a man between 35 and 55 years old in good health and CMV-seronegative. CDR3 DNA: TGTGCCAGCAGGGACAGGTCCTCCTACGAGCAGTACTTC. Its translation: CASRDRSSYEQYF.